The TCR beta chain under discussion was sequenced for a study of T cell changes during pregnancy in multiple sclerosis. V was pared by 5 bases and J by 4 bases, with 10 bases of the junction left unmatched. Germline lookup yields CDR1 SQVTM and CDR2 ANQGSEA. This CDR3 has 15 amino acids. Libraries were prepared by immunoSEQ multiplex PCR; TCRdb keeps only in-frame clonotypes and omits some of them. The sample lists fewer than 60,000 clones, around 92% occurring once. V gene TRBV29-1 combines with J gene TRBJ2-1, with 8 nucleotides matching TRBD1. This sequence was found in a female donor with multiple sclerosis, enrolled in a pregnancy study. The sample in question was CD4+ T cells from peripheral blood mononuclear cells, obtained after pregnancy. CDR3 DNA sequence: TGCAGCGTTCTCGGACAGGGAAGCGGGTACAATGAGCAGTTCTTC. This gives the protein CSVLGQGSGYNEQFF.